This entry features one T cell receptor beta chain sequence. As yet, its antigen is unknown. One end of the junction does not line up with germline, which may come from a read error. Germline V gene lookup returns CDR1 SGHTA and CDR2 FQGNSA. CDR3 length: 15 amino acids. Every sorted population was more than 95% pure. The data stem from a study of beta chain features in type 1 diabetes. Study outcomes and limitations: All four CD4+ subsets of Type 1 diabetes patients contained TCRB CDR3s that were moderately but significantly shorter. TCRB rearrangement may or may not be influenced by HLA type; here this remained unresolved.

What was sequenced were expressed TCRB transcripts, since all of the isolated RNA had been reverse transcribed. Several million reads was the average for naive, central memory and regulatory T cell samples. The data were produced by immunoSEQ multiplex PCR, yet TCRdb's version contains in-frame clones alone and is incomplete. The table has under 150,000 clones, approximately 15% seen once. The sequence derives from a man younger than 35 with type 1 diabetes. Sequencing was carried out using central memory CD4+ T cells from blood. The genes are TRBV7-2 and TRBJ2-5, with 8 bases lining up with TRBD2. The DNA for the CDR3 is TGTGCCAGCAGTTTAGCGGGGCTGTACCAAGAGACCCAGTACTTC. This codes for CASSLAGLYQETQYF.